This T cell receptor beta chain was recovered during a study of shared clonotypes between healthy human individuals (dated by TCRdb to the early 2020s). Study-level background: Three men and a couple of women, aged 18 to 49 years, made up the cohort. For each donor, CD4 naive and CD4 memory were each run on three plates, CD8 naive on two plates, and CD8 memory on one plate. To estimate repertoire size and how much clonotype sharing occurs between individuals, the study deeply sequenced the blood TCR repertoires of roughly 5 healthy adults. Different laboratories and diverse techniques were used to prepare libraries and sequence TCR repertoires, to increase sequencing depth and limit assay-specific biases. Leukapheresis yielded between about 0.9 and 9 billion PBMCs per donor.

Of note for this clone: There is no known antigen for this receptor. No much larger clone is present one base from it, and per-base qualities are unavailable.

Study-wide findings and limitations: Pairwise subsampling led to the expectation that sequencing depth would affect the degree of clonotype sharing among donors. Rarefaction of sorted-subset datasets indicated incomplete sequencing despite the large sequencing depth. Sampling was limited to blood, and TCR repertoires in tissue likely differ from TCR repertoires in blood. Because the study included only a small number of donors, the genetic and exposure-history diversity represented was limited. Clonotypes shared by all four sorted-subset donors showed higher generation probabilities than non-shared clonotypes. Across four donors, 4.5% to 6.5% of naive CD4, 3.5% of naive CD8, 2.3% of memory CD4, and approximately 0.4% of memory CD8 clonotypes were shared. Estimated clonotype richness was generally larger for naive than for memory subsets.

The donors were healthy, HIV-negative adults with no recently reported acute infections or vaccinations. Every donor was a Caucasian adult residing in Nashville, Tennessee, USA. CD4+ T cells were enriched by magnetic negative selection; naive cells were then positively selected on CD45RA, and the negative fraction formed the memory subset. After blood collection by leukapheresis, PBMCs were isolated using Ficoll-Histopaque density gradient centrifugation and then cryopreserved in the vapor phase of liquid nitrogen. Purity and quantity of every magnetically sorted T cell population were checked by analytical flow cytometry. Genomic DNA was isolated from each sorted fraction and quantified by UV absorbance on a Nanodrop 2000c. Using the deep immunoSEQ assay, multiplex PCR amplified TCR CDR3 regions from genomic DNA. Extracted genomic DNA from each cell subset was distributed evenly across all wells of several immunoSEQ 96-well plates, and each plate was treated as a replicate. For sorted subsets, about 210 ng of genomic DNA, equivalent to 30,000 or so T cell genomes, went into each replicate PCR. Purified libraries were quantified with a Qubit 3.0 fluorometer, sized on a Bioanalyzer 2100, and re-quantified with the KAPA Library Quantification kit. A separate single-read 150-cycle Illumina NextSeq 550 flow cell was used to sequence each immunoSEQ 96-well plate. The study's own analysis went as follows. The immunoSEQ output contained only junctional sequences without quality scores, so filtering could not match that applied to full-length reads. To assign V/J genes and CDR3, sequences were annotated against IMGT germline references using PyIR, a Python wrapper for IgBLAST v1.9. Reads were filtered out if the reads had weak V/J assignments (E-value above 1e-6), no CDR3, stop codons, out-of-frame junctions, or ambiguous translated residues. V3J clonotypes were defined as sequences sharing an identical inferred V gene, J gene, and CDR3 amino acid sequence. The percentage overlap between two repertoires was calculated by dividing the number of shared unique clonotypes by the size of the smaller repertoire. Three approaches were used to assess repertoire richness: RTK rarefaction, the Chao1 estimator, and Recon v2.1 estimates of unobserved clonotypes. Generation probabilities for all TCRbeta clonotypes obtained by the gDNA method from a handful of donors were computed using OLGA. TCRdb stores this immuneACCESS table with in-frame sequences only. Part of the clones is absent; in the studies checked, under half of the shortfall reflects unresolved V genes, and no reason is known for the rest. V, J and clone size derive from that table, while D and trimming were established from the DNA sequence. The sample table shows approximately 2,000,000 clones, and 85% to 95% are seen once. The ten largest clonotypes hold 0.3% to 0.45% of the sample.

The CDR3 runs 14 residues from the cysteine to the phenylalanine. Only the CDR3 portion is preserved as DNA: 42 bases, with reading frame beginning at the first base. V loses 4 bases, J loses 1 base, and the germline ends lie 5 bases apart. CDR1 and CDR2 are drawn from the germline V gene: MGHDK, SYGVNS. The receptor comes from a man between 18 and 35 years old in good health. Some clones in this sample may be carry-over from other donors' samples. Input material: naive CD4+ T cells from PBMCs. This specimen's cell subset or site label, interpreted: CD45RA+ positively selected. The chain couples TRBV25-1 to TRBJ2-6, with TRBD2 as a weak D call on 5 bases. The CDR3 region has the sequence CASSGESGANVLTF. The nucleotide sequence reads as follows: TGTGCCAGCAGTGGGGAGTCTGGGGCCAACGTCCTGACTTTC.